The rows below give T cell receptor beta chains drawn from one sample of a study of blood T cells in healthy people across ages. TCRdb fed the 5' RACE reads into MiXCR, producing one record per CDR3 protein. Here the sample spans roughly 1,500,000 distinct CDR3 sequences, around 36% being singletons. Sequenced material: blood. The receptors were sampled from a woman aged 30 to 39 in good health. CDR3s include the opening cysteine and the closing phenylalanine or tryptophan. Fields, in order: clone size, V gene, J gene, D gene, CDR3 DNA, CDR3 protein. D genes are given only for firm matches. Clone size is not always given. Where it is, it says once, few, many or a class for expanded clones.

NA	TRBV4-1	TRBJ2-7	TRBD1	TGCGCCAGCAGCCCGCTAGAACAGGGGGGATACGAGCAGTACTTC	CASSPLEQGGYEQYF
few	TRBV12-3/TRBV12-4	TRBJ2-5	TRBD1	TGTGCCAGCAGCATGGGACAGCAAGAGACCCAGTACTTC	CASSMGQQETQYF
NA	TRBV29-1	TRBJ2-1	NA	TGCAGCGTAGGCATCGAGCAGTTCTTC	CSVGIEQFF
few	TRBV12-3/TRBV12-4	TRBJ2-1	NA	TGTGCCAGCAGCCGCCCCGAAGTGACAGGTGGAGTTCATTACAATGAGCAGTTCTTC	CASSRPEVTGGVHYNEQFF
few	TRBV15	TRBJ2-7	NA	TGTGCCACCAGCAGGGACCCAGGGGAGGCCTCCTACGAGCAGTACTTC	CATSRDPGEASYEQYF
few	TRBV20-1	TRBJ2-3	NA	TGCAGTGCTAGACTCCCCGGGGCAGATACGCAGTATTTT	CSARLPGADTQYF
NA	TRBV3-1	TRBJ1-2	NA	TGTGCCAGCAGCCCCAGCCTGACAGGAACAGGCTACACCTTC	CASSPSLTGTGYTF
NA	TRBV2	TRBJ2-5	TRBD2	TGTGCCAGCAGTGAGGTCGGGAGGGCTGGACAAGAGACCCAGTACTTC	CASSEVGRAGQETQYF
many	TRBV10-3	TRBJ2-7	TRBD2	TGTGCCGCCAGGCTAGCGGGAGGGGACGAGCAGTACTTC	CAARLAGGDEQYF
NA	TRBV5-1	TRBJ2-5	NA	TGCGCCAGCGGCTCCGGGACGGCCAACCTAAATTACCAAGAGACCCAGTACTTC	CASGSGTANLNYQETQYF
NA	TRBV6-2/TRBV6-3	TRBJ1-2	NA	TGTACCAGCAGGGTCGAGACAGCGTATGGCTACACCTTC	CTSRVETAYGYTF
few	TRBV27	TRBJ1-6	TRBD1	TGTGCCAGCAGTTACATGACAGGGGAGTCACCCCTCCACTTT	CASSYMTGESPLHF
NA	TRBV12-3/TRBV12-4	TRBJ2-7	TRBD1	TGTGCCAGCAGTTTCGTCCCAGGGGGCCACGAGCAGTACTTC	CASSFVPGGHEQYF
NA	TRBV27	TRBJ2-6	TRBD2	TGTGCCAGCAGTTTAAATAGCGGGGTGGGATGGGCCAACGTCCTGACTTTC	CASSLNSGVGWANVLTF
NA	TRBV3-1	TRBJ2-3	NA	TGTGCCAGCAGCCAAGTGGGGCAGGGGCAGACAGATACGCAGTATTTT	CASSQVGQGQTDTQYF
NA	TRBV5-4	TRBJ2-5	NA	TGTGCCAGCAGCTTCCAGGGTATGGGTGGTGAGACCCAGTACTTC	CASSFQGMGGETQYF
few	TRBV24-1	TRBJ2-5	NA	TGTGCCACCAGTGACCCTTTGGAGACCCAGTACTTC	CATSDPLETQYF
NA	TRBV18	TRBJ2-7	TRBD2	TGTGCCAGCTTACCCGGGACTAGCAGCGGCGAGCAGTACTTC	CASLPGTSSGEQYF
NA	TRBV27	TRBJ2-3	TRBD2	TGTGCCAGCAGTTTTGGATTGGCGGGGGACGCCACAGATACGCAGTATTTT	CASSFGLAGDATDTQYF
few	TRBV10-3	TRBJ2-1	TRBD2	TGTGCCATCAGGACGGGACTAGCGGCTTACAATGAGCAGTTCTTC	CAIRTGLAAYNEQFF
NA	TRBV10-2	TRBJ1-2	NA	TGCGCCAGCAGTGATTTGGCCTTTGGCTATGGCTACACCTTC	CASSDLAFGYGYTF
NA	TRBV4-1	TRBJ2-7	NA	TGCGCCAGCAGCCAAGATTCGGCATCATCCGCGAGCTCCTACGAGCAGTACTTC	CASSQDSASSASSYEQYF
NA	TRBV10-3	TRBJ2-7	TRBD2	TGTGCCATCAGTGAAGGGACTAGCGGGGGCCCACCCTCCTACGAGCAGTACTTC	CAISEGTSGGPPSYEQYF
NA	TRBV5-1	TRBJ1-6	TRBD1	TGCGCCAGCAGCTGGGGGACAGGGGTCAATTCACCCCTCCACTTT	CASSWGTGVNSPLHF
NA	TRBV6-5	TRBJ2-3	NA	TGTGCCAGCAGTTACTCAAGACCAGATACGCAGTATTTT	CASSYSRPDTQYF
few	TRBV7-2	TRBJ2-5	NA	TGTGCCAGCAGCTTATACCAGGGGGAGGGGACCCAGTACTTC	CASSLYQGEGTQYF
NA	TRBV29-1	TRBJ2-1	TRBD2	TGCAGCGTCCCTGGGGGGGATGAGCAGTTCTTC	CSVPGGDEQFF
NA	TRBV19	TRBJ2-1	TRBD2	TGTGCCAGTAGTTTCCCAGCGGGGGGCAATGAGCAGTTCTTC	CASSFPAGGNEQFF
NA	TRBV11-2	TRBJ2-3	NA	TGTGCCAGCAGCTCGTGGAAATACACAGATACGCAGTATTTT	CASSSWKYTDTQYF
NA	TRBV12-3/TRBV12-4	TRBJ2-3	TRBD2	TGTGCCAGCAATCTAGCGGGGGGGTCCGCAGATGTGCAGTATTTT	CASNLAGGSADVQYF
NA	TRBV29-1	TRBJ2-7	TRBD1	TGCAGCGTCGGACAGGGCTCCTTTGTAGAGCAGTACTTC	CSVGQGSFVEQYF
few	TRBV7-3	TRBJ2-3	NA	TGTGCCAGCAGCTTAAGGGGGTGGGGCACAGATACGCAGTATTTT	CASSLRGWGTDTQYF
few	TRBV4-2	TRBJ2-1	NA	TGTGCCAGCAGCCAAGGGGGGGCAGGGAATGAGCAGTTCTTC	CASSQGGAGNEQFF
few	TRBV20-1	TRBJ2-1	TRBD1	TGCAGTGCCAACCGCGGACAGGGGGATAATGAGCAGTTCTTC	CSANRGQGDNEQFF
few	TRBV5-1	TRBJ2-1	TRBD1	TGTGCCAGCAGCCCAGGGACAGGTGGGCGAGGCTACAATGAGCAGTTCTTC	CASSPGTGGRGYNEQFF
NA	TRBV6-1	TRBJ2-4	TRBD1	TGTGCCAGCAACCCGGACAGGGTGCTTTCGGAGCAGTACTTC	CASNPDRVLSEQYF
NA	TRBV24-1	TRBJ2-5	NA	TGTGCCACCAGTGATTTAAACAAAGAGACCCAGTACTTC	CATSDLNKETQYF
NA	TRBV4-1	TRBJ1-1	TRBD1	TGCGCCAGCAGCCTTTCCCAGGGGGGAATCACTGAAGCTTTCTTT	CASSLSQGGITEAFF
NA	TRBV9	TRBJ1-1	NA	TGTGCCAGCAGCGTAGGTGCAGGCGGTGAAGCTTTCTTT	CASSVGAGGEAFF
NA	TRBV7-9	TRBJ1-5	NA	TGTGCCAGCAGCTTGGTAGGGGGACACGGGGGGCATCAGCCCCAGCATTTT	CASSLVGGHGGHQPQHF
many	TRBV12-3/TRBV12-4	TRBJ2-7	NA	TGTGCCAGCACTCAAGGGGAGGCCTCCTACGAGCAGTACTTC	CASTQGEASYEQYF
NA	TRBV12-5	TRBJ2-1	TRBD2	TGTGCTAGTGGTTCGTCACTAGCGGGGGCGCAGTTCTTC	CASGSSLAGAQFF
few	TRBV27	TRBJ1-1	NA	TGTGCCAGCAGTTCCCGGCCCCTGGGCAGTGAAGCTTTCTTT	CASSSRPLGSEAFF
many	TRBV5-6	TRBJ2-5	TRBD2	TGTGCCAGCAGCTCCTGGACTAGCGGGAGTGGGACCCAGTACTTC	CASSSWTSGSGTQYF
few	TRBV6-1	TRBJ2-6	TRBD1	TGTGCCACAGGGACAGGGGGTTCTGGGGCCAACGTCCTGACTTTC	CATGTGGSGANVLTF
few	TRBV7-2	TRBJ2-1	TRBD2	TGTGCCAGCAGCTTGAGCAGGGAGGGAGGGAATGAGCAGTTCTTC	CASSLSREGGNEQFF
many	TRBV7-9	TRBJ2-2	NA	TGTGCCAGCAGCTTAGGGATGATCGGGGAGCTGTTTTTT	CASSLGMIGELFF
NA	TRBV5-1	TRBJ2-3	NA	TGCGCCAGCAGCGCACCCGGGACGGAGAGCACAGATACGCAGTATTTT	CASSAPGTESTDTQYF
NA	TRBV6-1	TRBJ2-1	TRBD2	TGTGCCAGCAGCCGAACCCTTAGCGGGGGGGCGGATGAGCAGTTCTTC	CASSRTLSGGADEQFF
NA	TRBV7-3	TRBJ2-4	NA	TGTGCCAGCAGCATCAACAGCGGGCTGTTGGAAAACATTCAGTACTTC	CASSINSGLLENIQYF
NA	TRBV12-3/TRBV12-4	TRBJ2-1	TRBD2	TGTGCCAGCAGACCGGGACTAACTTACAATGAGCAGTTCTTC	CASRPGLTYNEQFF
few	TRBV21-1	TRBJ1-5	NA	TGTGCCAGCAGCCCCCGAACCACAGGGCTGGGCAATCAGCCCCAGCATTTT	CASSPRTTGLGNQPQHF
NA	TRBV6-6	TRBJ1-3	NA	TGTGCCAGCAGGTCGGGACATAAAGGAAACACCATATATTTT	CASRSGHKGNTIYF
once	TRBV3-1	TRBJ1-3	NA	TGCGCCAGCACGGACAGAAACACCATATATTTT	CASTDRNTIYF
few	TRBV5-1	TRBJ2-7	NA	TGCGCCAGCTCCGCAGGGATCGGCTACGAGCAGTACTTC	CASSAGIGYEQYF